What follows are 4 T cell receptor beta chains derived from one specimen sequenced in a study of T cells in Graves' hyperthyroidism and ophthalmopathy. RNA transcripts provided the source from which TCR beta CDR3 regions were amplified. RT-PCR in the first round (using the HTBI primer set) targeted the TCR CDR3. In TCRdb, the multiplex PCR reads were re-called with MiXCR into one record per CDR3 protein. The sample yields about 480,000 distinct CDR3 sequences, around 22% seen once. The specimen was blood. Receptor source: a woman in her 30s with Graves' ophthalmopathy.

This clonotype was counted at least ten times. This rearrangement joins TRBV6-1 to TRBJ2-7; D not resolved. The CDR3 covers 15 residues. Germline CDR1 reads MNHNS; CDR2 reads SASEGT. V shed 3 bases and J shed 0 bases, with 12 bases lying between them. This chain's CDR3 is CASSEENTGSYEQYF. The CDR3 DNA reads TGTGCCAGCAGTGAGGAAAACACCGGCTCCTACGAGCAGTACTTC.

This clonotype was counted many times. The rearrangement links TRBV2 to TRBJ1-2, with a tentative D call TRBD1 (5 bases). The CDR3 has 13 amino acids. Germline CDR1 reads SNHLY; CDR2 reads FYNNEI. V shed 11 bases and J shed 6 bases, with 19 bases lying between them. The CDR3 spells CASQGVRENGYTF. DNA for the CDR3: TGTGCCTCTCAGGGTGTCAGGGAGAATGGCTACACCTTC.

The chain joins TRBV19 to TRBJ1-5; no definite D call. Looked up from germline, CDR1 is LNHDA and CDR2 is SQIVND (reference sequence). Trimming stripped 3 bases from V and 4 bases from J, with 10 bases between. CDR3 length: 14 residues. CDR3 DNA sequence: TGTGCCAGTAGTATTCGCGGGCAGAATCAGCCCCAGCATTTT. Translating gives CASSIRGQNQPQHF. The variable domain in full, completed from reference TRBV19 and TRBJ1-5, reads DGGITQSPKYLFRKEGQNVTLSCEQNLNHDAMYWYRQDPGQGLRLIYYSQIVNDFQKGDIAEGYSVSREKKESFPLTVTSAQKNPTAFYLCASSIRGQNQPQHFGDGTRLSIL.

This clonotype was recorded many times. The rearrangement uses TRBV6-1 and TRBJ2-2, with D unclear. V was cut by 6 bases and J by 8 bases, with 10 bases left in between. Per germline, CDR1 MNHNS and CDR2 SASEGT. The CDR3 loop spans 12 amino acids. The CDR3 spells CASSSGSGELFF. CDR3 sequence (DNA): TGTGCCAGCAGCTCCGGGTCGGGGGAGCTGTTTTTT.